Listed below are T cell receptor beta chains from one sample, sequenced in a study of CD8 T cells in ankylosing spondylitis. MiXCR was run by TCRdb on the 5' RACE reads, yielding one entry per CDR3 protein. This table holds some 13,000 distinct CDR3 sequences, about 2.7% found once. Sequenced: blood, either unsorted or a sorted T cell fraction (not recorded which). The receptors derive from a male donor with ankylosing spondylitis or in good health (not recorded which). Both conserved end residues are part of each CDR3. Each record gives: D gene, clone size, V gene, J gene, CDR3 protein, CDR3 DNA. A D gene is named only where the DNA matches it firmly. Not all rows give a size; the values are once, few, many and, for expanded clones, a class.

D: NA
size: many
V: TRBV9
J: TRBJ2-1
CDR3: CASSVALGAEGVGTFF
DNA: NA

D: TRBD2
size: many
V: TRBV9
J: TRBJ2-2
CDR3: CASSVFGLAGASNTGELFF
DNA: TGTGCCAGCAGCGTCTTCGGACTAGCGGGGGCCTCGAACACCGGGGAGCTGTTTTTT

D: NA
size: many
V: TRBV9
J: TRBJ2-5
CDR3: CASSPRDYQETQYF
DNA: TGTGCCAGCAGCCCGCGGGACTACCAAGAGACCCAGTACTTC

D: TRBD2
size: many
V: TRBV9
J: TRBJ2-3
CDR3: CASSREGDTQYF
DNA: TGTGCCAGCAGCCGGGAGGGGGATACGCAGTATTTT

D: NA
size: medium-sized
V: TRBV9
J: TRBJ2-1
CDR3: CASSVGGLADYNEQFF
DNA: TGTGCCAGCAGCGTAGGGGGGCTAGCGGACTACAATGAGCAGTTCTTC

D: TRBD2
size: many
V: TRBV9
J: TRBJ2-1
CDR3: CASRAVTGLVTNEQFF
DNA: TGTGCCAGCAGGGCTGTTACGGGACTAGTTACCAATGAGCAGTTCTTC

D: TRBD2
size: many
V: TRBV9
J: TRBJ2-3
CDR3: CASSVGTSGRADTQYF
DNA: TGTGCCAGCAGCGTAGGGACTAGCGGGAGGGCTGATACGCAGTATTTT

D: TRBD2
size: many
V: TRBV9
J: TRBJ2-3
CDR3: CASSSALAGVSDTQYF
DNA: TGTGCCAGCAGCTCCGCTCTGGCGGGGGTTTCAGATACGCAGTATTTT

D: TRBD1
size: many
V: TRBV9
J: TRBJ1-2
CDR3: CASSGTGDYGYTF
DNA: TGTGCCAGCAGCGGGACAGGGGATTATGGCTACACCTTC

D: TRBD2
size: many
V: TRBV9
J: TRBJ2-1
CDR3: CASSVRGGLNNEQFF
DNA: TGTGCCAGCAGCGTCCGGGGGGGACTAAACAATGAGCAGTTCTTC

D: NA
size: many
V: TRBV9
J: TRBJ2-5
CDR3: CASSRVEETQYF
DNA: TGTGCCAGCAGCCGCGTTGAAGAGACCCAGTACTTC

D: TRBD1
size: many
V: TRBV9
J: TRBJ1-1
CDR3: CASSQTDRARQNTEAFF
DNA: TGTGCCAGCAGTCAGACGGACAGGGCTAGGCAGAACACTGAAGCTTTCTTT

D: NA
size: many
V: TRBV9
J: TRBJ1-3
CDR3: CASSPTTGGNTIYF
DNA: TGTGCCAGCAGCCCTACGACGGGTGGAAACACCATATATTTT

D: TRBD2
size: many
V: TRBV9
J: TRBJ2-7
CDR3: CASSALSGRGSEQYF
DNA: TGTGCCAGCAGCGCCCTTAGCGGGAGGGGGTCCGAGCAGTACTTC

D: NA
size: NA
V: TRBV9
J: TRBJ1-2
CDR3: CASSVGGRGLGGYTF
DNA: TGTGCCAGCAGCGTAGGGGGCCGGGGTTTAGGTGGCTACACCTTC

D: TRBD2
size: many
V: TRBV9
J: TRBJ2-2
CDR3: CASSFRGGAGELFF
DNA: TGTGCCAGCAGCTTCCGGGGGGGGGCCGGGGAGCTGTTTTTT

D: NA
size: many
V: TRBV9
J: TRBJ2-2
CDR3: CASSVDTTNTGELFF
DNA: TGTGCCAGCAGCGTGGACACGACGAACACCGGGGAGCTGTTTTTT

D: NA
size: many
V: TRBV9
J: TRBJ2-5
CDR3: CASSVYDRETQYF
DNA: TGTGCCAGCAGCGTATATGATAGGGAGACCCAGTACTTC

D: NA
size: NA
V: TRBV9
J: TRBJ2-5
CDR3: CASSVASSLQETQYF
DNA: TGTGCCAGCAGCGTGGCCTCCAGCCTCCAAGAGACCCAGTACTTC

D: TRBD2
size: many
V: TRBV9
J: TRBJ2-7
CDR3: CASSVAGGGGTYEQYF
DNA: TGTGCCAGCAGCGTAGCCGGCGGGGGGGGAACCTACGAGCAGTACTTC

D: NA
size: many
V: TRBV9
J: TRBJ1-3
CDR3: CASSFRDEAENTIYF
DNA: TGTGCCAGCAGTTTCCGGGACGAGGCTGAAAACACCATATATTTT

D: TRBD1
size: many
V: TRBV9
J: TRBJ2-7
CDR3: CASSVTGGGFGHEQYF
DNA: TGTGCCAGCAGCGTAACAGGGGGAGGTTTTGGGCACGAGCAGTACTTC

D: TRBD2
size: many
V: TRBV9
J: TRBJ2-7
CDR3: CASSVELAGGPHEQYF
DNA: TGTGCCAGCAGCGTCGAACTAGCGGGGGGGCCCCACGAGCAGTACTTC

D: NA
size: many
V: TRBV9
J: TRBJ2-1
CDR3: CASSVGAAGQEQFF
DNA: TGTGCCAGCAGCGTAGGTGCGGCGGGGCAGGAGCAGTTCTTC

D: NA
size: many
V: TRBV9
J: TRBJ1-2
CDR3: CASSVGGTPGYTF
DNA: TGTGCCAGCAGCGTAGGAGGGACGCCCGGCTACACCTTC

D: NA
size: many
V: TRBV9
J: TRBJ2-3
CDR3: CASSRLDTQYF
DNA: TGTGCCAGCAGCAGGTTAGATACGCAGTATTTT

D: NA
size: many
V: TRBV9
J: TRBJ2-3
CDR3: CASSVGVAGPGSTQYF
DNA: TGTGCCAGCAGCGTAGGGGTGGCGGGCCCCGGGTCCACGCAGTATTTT

D: NA
size: many
V: TRBV9
J: TRBJ2-7
CDR3: CASSAGNEQYF
DNA: TGTGCCAGCAGCGCAGGGAACGAGCAGTACTTC

D: TRBD1
size: many
V: TRBV9
J: TRBJ1-1
CDR3: CASSVGPGGGITEAFF
DNA: TGTGCCAGCAGCGTAGGTCCAGGGGGGGGTATCACTGAAGCTTTCTTT

D: TRBD1
size: NA
V: TRBV9
J: TRBJ2-5
CDR3: CASSVQQGLAVTQNF
DNA: TGTGCCAGCAGCGTGCAACAGGGGTTAGCAGTCACCCAGAACTTC

D: TRBD1
size: many
V: TRBV9
J: TRBJ1-1
CDR3: CASSVTGTGGNEAFF
DNA: TGTGCCAGCAGCGTAACGGGGACAGGGGGAAATGAAGCTTTCTTT

D: TRBD2
size: medium-sized
V: TRBV9
J: TRBJ2-7
CDR3: CASSESSGWTYEQYF
DNA: TGTGCCAGCAGCGAGTCTAGCGGGTGGACCTACGAGCAGTACTTC

D: TRBD1
size: many
V: TRBV9
J: TRBJ2-1
CDR3: CASSVAAGQGFYNEQFF
DNA: TGTGCCAGCAGCGTAGCCGCTGGACAGGGATTCTACAATGAGCAGTTCTTC

D: NA
size: many
V: TRBV9
J: TRBJ2-5
CDR3: CASSVGGLAGETQYF
DNA: TGTGCCAGCAGCGTAGGAGGTTTGGCAGGCGAGACCCAGTACTTC

D: TRBD1
size: many
V: TRBV9
J: TRBJ1-2
CDR3: CASSVGGPGGYGYTF
DNA: TGTGCCAGCAGCGTAGGAGGGCCAGGGGGTTATGGCTACACCTTC

D: NA
size: many
V: TRBV9
J: TRBJ2-7
CDR3: CASSVVSRGEQYF
DNA: TGTGCCAGCAGCGTAGTTAGTCGGGGCGAGCAGTACTTC

D: NA
size: many
V: TRBV21-1
J: TRBJ2-7
CDR3: CASSSQTSGRAYEQYF
DNA: TGTGCCAGCAGCAGCCAGACTAGCGGGAGGGCCTACGAGCAGTACTTC

D: TRBD2
size: many
V: TRBV9
J: TRBJ2-1
CDR3: CASSVTMRGAMDEQFF
DNA: TGTGCCAGCAGCGTAACGATGCGGGGGGCTATGGATGAGCAGTTCTTC

D: NA
size: medium-sized
V: TRBV9
J: TRBJ2-7
CDR3: CASSALPSYEQYF
DNA: TGTGCCAGCAGTGCACTACCTTCCTACGAGCAGTACTTC

D: TRBD2
size: medium-sized
V: TRBV9
J: TRBJ2-1
CDR3: CASSGTSAPSYNEQFF
DNA: TGTGCCAGCAGCGGGACTAGCGCGCCATCCTACAATGAGCAGTTCTTC

D: TRBD1
size: NA
V: TRBV9
J: TRBJ2-5
CDR3: CASSVDTGTADGETQYF
DNA: TGTGCCAGCAGCGTCGATACTGGGACAGCGGACGGGGAGACCCAGTACTTC

D: TRBD2
size: many
V: TRBV9
J: TRBJ2-1
CDR3: CASSADSGTSYNEQFF
DNA: TGTGCCAGCAGCGCCGATAGCGGGACCTCCTACAATGAGCAGTTCTTC

D: TRBD2
size: many
V: TRBV9
J: TRBJ2-7
CDR3: CASSGASGDYEQYF
DNA: TGTGCCAGCAGCGGAGCTAGCGGGGACTACGAGCAGTACTTC

D: NA
size: many
V: TRBV9
J: TRBJ2-3
CDR3: CASSAAGDTQYF
DNA: TGTGCCAGCAGCGCGGCAGGAGATACGCAGTATTTT

D: TRBD1
size: many
V: TRBV9
J: TRBJ1-1
CDR3: CASSVDGQGATDIPEAFF
DNA: TGTGCCAGCAGCGTCGACGGACAGGGGGCTACCGATATACCTGAAGCTTTCTTT

D: NA
size: many
V: TRBV9
J: TRBJ2-1
CDR3: CASSLRDTIPVGQFF
DNA: TGTGCCAGCAGTCTCCGGGACACCATTCCAGTGGGGCAGTTCTTC

D: NA
size: many
V: TRBV9
J: TRBJ2-2
CDR3: CASSVASASLNTGELFF
DNA: TGTGCCAGCAGCGTTGCATCGGCATCGCTGAACACCGGGGAGCTGTTTTTT

D: NA
size: many
V: TRBV9
J: TRBJ1-3
CDR3: CASSSTGPGNTIYF
DNA: TGTGCCAGCAGCTCGACAGGTCCCGGAAACACCATATATTTT

D: NA
size: many
V: TRBV9
J: TRBJ1-1
CDR3: CASSVVGLGEAFF
DNA: TGTGCCAGCAGCGTAGTGGGATTGGGTGAAGCTTTCTTT

D: TRBD1
size: many
V: TRBV9
J: TRBJ2-2
CDR3: CASSVGSGTVGGGVTGELFF
DNA: TGTGCCAGCAGCGTCGGGTCCGGGACAGTTGGGGGTGGGGTCACCGGGGAGCTGTTTTTT

D: TRBD2
size: many
V: TRBV9
J: TRBJ2-3
CDR3: CASSVGGRGTDTQYF
DNA: TGTGCCAGCAGCGTAGGCGGGAGGGGGACAGATACGCAGTATTTT

D: NA
size: many
V: TRBV9
J: TRBJ1-2
CDR3: CASSVGQEPNYGYTF
DNA: TGTGCCAGCAGCGTAGGACAAGAGCCCAACTATGGCTACACCTTC